Following are 26 T cell receptor beta chains from one sample sequenced in a study of cytomegalovirus exposure and HLA in healthy donors. Primers: 60 Vbeta forward and 13 Jbeta reverse. The data were produced by immunoSEQ multiplex PCR, yet TCRdb's version contains in-frame clones alone and is incomplete. The table lists about 140,000 clones, around three quarters of them singletons. The sample consisted of PBMCs. The receptors here all came from a male donor in good health and CMV-seronegative.

This chain connects TRBV5-1 to TRBJ2-7; a possible D gene is TRBD2 (6 bases). The CDR3 loop spans 15 amino acids. The germline V gene encodes CDR1 SGHRS and CDR2 YFSETQ. V was pared by 4 bases and J by 9 bases, with 23 bases between. This chain's CDR3 is CASSQDSGSGVGQYF. The CDR3 DNA reads as TGCGCCAGCAGCCAAGATTCCGGATCGGGGGTTGGGCAGTACTTC. Drawing the rest from reference TRBV5-1 and TRBJ2-7, the complete variable domain is KAGVTQTPRYLIKTRGQQVTLSCSPISGHRSVSWYQQTPGQGLQFLFEYFSETQRNKGNFPGRFSGRQFSNSRSEMNVSTLELGDSALYLCASSQDSGSGVGQYFGPGTRLTVT.

This chain uses TRBV7-2 with TRBJ2-1; a possible D gene is TRBD2 (5 bases). The germline V gene encodes CDR1 SGHTA and CDR2 FQGNSA. V lost 1 base to trimming and J lost 7 bases, with 8 bases between them. The CDR3 sequence is 13 residues long. The CDR3 reads CASSLVEGNEQFF. The CDR3 region has the DNA TGTGCCAGCAGCTTAGTCGAGGGAAATGAGCAGTTCTTC.

Details on this clone: An end of the junction does not agree with germline; a read error may underlie this. CDR3: CASTLTGSGSNTEAFF. The CDR3 nucleotides read TGTGCCAGCACCTTGACAGGGAGTGGGAGCAACACTGAAGCTTTCTTT. The chain carries TRBV5-4 and TRBJ1-1, with 7 bases fitting TRBD1. CDR1 and CDR2 (germline): SGHNT, YYREEE (reference sequence). The CDR3 sequence is 16 residues long.

The chain has TRBV2 and TRBJ1-5; D is possibly TRBD1 (5 bases). This CDR3 is built from 15 residues. Germline V gene sequence: CDR1 SNHLY, CDR2 FYNNEI. The germline V and J ends were trimmed by 3 bases and 0 bases, with 9 bases remaining between them. CDR3 bases: TGTGCCAGCAGTGAGGAGACAGCTAGCAATCAGCCCCAGCATTTT. Translating gives CASSEETASNQPQHF.

V and J are TRBV5-1 and TRBJ2-2, with 7 bases matching TRBD1. The junction had 7 bases not matched to a gene; V was cut back by 4 bases and J by 1 base. This CDR3 comprises 16 residues. CDR1 is SGHRS, CDR2 YFSETQ, per germline. The CDR3, as DNA: TGCGCCAGCAGCGATCTAGGACAGGAGAACACCGGGGAGCTGTTTTTT. This translates into CASSDLGQENTGELFF.

The chain joins TRBV7-9 to TRBJ2-7, with a tentative D call TRBD2 (5 bases). From germline, CDR1 is SEHNR and CDR2 FQNEAQ (reference sequence). Trimming pared 5 bases from V and 6 bases from J, leaving 20 bases between. This CDR3 is 15 amino acids long. The CDR3 reads CASSPRGSGSSEQYF. For the CDR3, the DNA is TGTGCCAGCAGCCCACGCGGCAGCGGTTCTAGCGAGCAGTACTTC.

V is TRBV5-4 and J is TRBJ1-1; 7 nucleotides agree with TRBD1. After removal of 4 bases from V and 0 bases from J, the junction contained 6 bases not matched to a gene. Per germline, CDR1 SGHNT and CDR2 YYREEE (reference sequence). The CDR3 is 15 amino acids. The CDR3 reads CASSEQTGLNTEAFF. CDR3 nucleotide sequence: TGTGCCAGCAGCGAACAGACAGGGTTGAACACTGAAGCTTTCTTT.

This chain uses TRBV28 with TRBJ2-7, with 8 bases fitting TRBD1. Germline-derived CDR1 and CDR2 are MDHEN and SYDVKM. This CDR3 is built from 15 residues. V trimming: 5 bases; J trimming: 2 bases; junction bases outside the gene matches: 8. The CDR3 nucleotides read TGTGCCAGCAGTCTACGGGACAGGAAGACCTACGAGCAGTACTTC. Residues: CASSLRDRKTYEQYF.

The V and J genes are TRBV7-6 and TRBJ1-5; TRBD1 is a possible D gene (5 bases). The CDR3 extends over 19 amino acids. Trimming took 1 base from V and 0 from J, leaving 19 bases between them. Germline loops: CDR1 SGHVS, CDR2 FNYEAQ. The CDR3 DNA follows: TGTGCCAGCAGCTTAGATGTGGCAGGGTCCCTGTATAGCAATCAGCCCCAGCATTTT. Residues: CASSLDVAGSLYSNQPQHF. Looking up the rest from reference TRBV7-6 and TRBJ1-5 gives the full variable domain: GAGVSQSPRYKVTKRGQDVALRCDPISGHVSLYWYRQALGQGPEFLTYFNYEAQQDKSGLPNDRFSAERPEGSISTLTIQRTEQRDSAMYRCASSLDVAGSLYSNQPQHFGDGTRLSIL.

This clone was seen a few times. CDR3: CASSSGQGGHTDTQYF. The DNA for the CDR3 is TGTGCCAGCAGCTCGGGACAGGGGGGCCACACAGATACGCAGTATTTT. The chain recombines TRBV11-3 with TRBJ2-3, with TRBD1 matching over 11 bases. Germline-derived CDR1 and CDR2 are SGHNT and YENEEA. The CDR3 length is 16 residues. The junction had 5 bases not matched to a gene; V was cut back by 4 bases and J by 2 bases. The full variable domain, in which reference TRBV11-3 and TRBJ2-3 provide the parts outside the CDR3, is EAGVVQSPRYKIIEKKQPVAFWCNPISGHNTLYWYLQNLGQGPELLIRYENEEAVDDSQLPKDRFSAERLKGVDSTLKIQPAELGDSAVYLCASSSGQGGHTDTQYFGPGTRLTVL.

Here the CDR3 DNA reads TGTGCCAGCAGCGTAGGCGCAGGACAGGGGAACTATGGCTACACCTTC. Translating gives CASSVGAGQGNYGYTF. The chain uses TRBV9 and TRBJ1-2; 9 bases agree with TRBD1. The CDR3 length is 16 residues. CDR1 SGDLS and CDR2 YYNGEE come from the germline V gene. The trim removed 0 bases at V and 2 bases at J, leaving 5 bases unmatched.

The chain uses TRBV28 and TRBJ1-3; D gene ambiguous. Germline CDR1 reads MDHEN; CDR2 reads SYDVKM. The CDR3 sequence is 14 residues long. V dropped 3 bases and J dropped 4 bases, with 10 bases sitting between them. This chain's CDR3 is CASSLGGLGNTIYF. The CDR3 DNA sequence: TGTGCCAGCAGTTTGGGAGGGCTCGGAAACACCATATATTTT.

The CDR3 DNA reads TGTGCCAGCAGTGGAGTTAGGGGCAGGGAAGAGACCCAGTACTTC. Its protein is CASSGVRGREETQYF. The V call is TRBV2, the J call TRBJ2-5; a weak D match, TRBD1 (5 bases). The CDR3 runs to 15 residues. Trimming removed 4 bases at V and 3 bases at J, with 15 bases between. Germline values: CDR1 SNHLY, CDR2 FYNNEI.

This clone was recorded only once. J is TRBJ1-5 and V is TRBV7-6; no reliable D call. The length of the CDR3 is 13 residues. CDR1 is SGHVS and CDR2 is FNYEAQ in the germline V gene. Between the trimmed V and J ends, which lost 1 base and 5 bases, there was a span of 6 bases. CDR3 bases: TGTGCCAGCAGCTTAGAACTAGATCAGCCCCAGCATTTT. Protein: CASSLELDQPQHF.

The chain recombines TRBV28 with TRBJ2-7; 7 bases map to TRBD1. The CDR3 extends over 14 amino acids. With 5 bases clipped from V and 3 bases from J, the junction kept 7 bases outside the gene matches. Germline V gene data show CDR1 as MDHEN and CDR2 as SYDVKM. CDR3 protein: CASSPGTVIYEQYF. For the CDR3, the DNA is TGTGCCAGCAGTCCCGGGACAGTCATCTACGAGCAGTACTTC.

This sequence joins TRBV14 and TRBJ2-3; TRBD2 agrees at 8 bases. There are 17 residues in the CDR3. The germline CDR1 and CDR2 sequences are SGHDN and FVKESK. With 1 base clipped from V and 5 bases from J, the junction kept 11 bases outside the gene matches. CDR3 amino acids: CASSQGLAGAWGDTQYF. The CDR3 DNA reads as TGTGCCAGCAGCCAAGGGCTAGCGGGTGCTTGGGGAGATACGCAGTATTTT.

The chain recombines TRBV6-1 with TRBJ1-3; no firm D call. The length of the CDR3 is 15 residues. Germline CDR1 is MNHNS and CDR2 is SASEGT. Trimming removed 0 bases at V and 2 bases at J, with 8 bases between. The CDR3 sequence is CASSEAPVAGNTIYF. CDR3 bases: TGTGCCAGCAGTGAAGCGCCAGTGGCTGGAAACACCATATATTTT.

This rearrangement joins TRBV5-1 to TRBJ2-1, with 10 bases matching TRBD2. The CDR3 loop spans 15 amino acids. Germline values: CDR1 SGHRS, CDR2 YFSETQ. With V trimmed by 5 bases and J by 4 bases, 6 bases remained unmatched. The CDR3 nucleotides read TGCGCCAGCAGTTGGTCTAGCGGGGGTTACAATGAGCAGTTCTTC. It specifies CASSWSSGGYNEQFF.

This clone has just a few counts. V and J are TRBV14 and TRBJ2-7, with a possible D match to TRBD1 (6 bases). CDR3 size: 14 residues. CDR1 SGHDN and CDR2 FVKESK come from the germline V gene. V shed 5 bases and J shed 3 bases, with 14 bases lying between them. This CDR3 reads CASSASQGIYEQYF. As DNA, the CDR3 is TGTGCCAGCAGCGCCTCTCAGGGGATCTACGAGCAGTACTTC.

This sequence joins TRBV9 and TRBJ1-1; D remains ambiguous. The germline CDR1 and CDR2 sequences are SGDLS and YYNGEE. The CDR3 runs to 14 residues. V lost 2 bases and J 6 bases, leaving 14 bases between the germline ends. The CDR3 spells CASSVGGLRAEAFF. Here the CDR3 DNA reads TGTGCCAGCAGCGTCGGCGGGTTACGCGCTGAAGCTTTCTTT.

The rearrangement links TRBV27 to TRBJ1-1, with D perhaps matching TRBD1 (5 bases). This CDR3 has 15 residues. The V end lost 2 bases, the J end lost 2 bases, and 12 bases lay between the germline ends. Germline-derived CDR1 and CDR2 are MNHEY and SMNVEV (reference sequence). The CDR3 spells CASSLNGASNTEAFF. The CDR3 region has the DNA TGTGCCAGCAGTTTAAATGGGGCGAGTAACACTGAAGCTTTCTTT.

The chain carries TRBV6-6 and TRBJ1-5; TRBD1 matches at 7 bases. Losses at the gene ends were 7 bases for V and 3 bases for J; bases not matched to a gene: 6. Germline V CDR1 and CDR2: MNHNY, SVGAGI (reference sequence). The CDR3 consists of 14 residues. The CDR3 DNA reads TGTGCCAGCACCACAGGGGAGGTCAATCAGCCCCAGCATTTT. Translation: CASTTGEVNQPQHF.

To note about this clone: At one end, the junction sequence differs from germline, possibly due to a read error. The V call is TRBV7-9, the J call TRBJ1-1, with D possibly TRBD1 on 5 matching bases. The CDR3 consists of 15 residues. Germline lookup yields CDR1 SEHNR and CDR2 FQNEAQ (reference sequence). CDR3 protein: CSSSLGLGTHTEAFF. As DNA, the CDR3 is TGTTCCAGCAGCTTGGGACTGGGGACCCACACTGAAGCTTTCTTT.

This clone was seen a few times. The V gene is TRBV7-6, the J gene TRBJ2-2, with a tentative D call TRBD2 (7 bases). Per the germline V gene, CDR1 is SGHVS and CDR2 is FNYEAQ. This CDR3 spans 15 amino acids. Trimming stripped 4 bases from V and 7 bases from J, with 16 bases between. In DNA, the CDR3 is TGTGCCAGCAGCTGGGGGGGGGCTTCCCTCGGGGAGCTGTTTTTT. This sequence encodes CASSWGGASLGELFF. The full variable domain, completed using reference TRBV7-6 and TRBJ2-2, is GAGVSQSPRYKVTKRGQDVALRCDPISGHVSLYWYRQALGQGPEFLTYFNYEAQQDKSGLPNDRFSAERPEGSISTLTIQRTEQRDSAMYRCASSWGGASLGELFFGEGSRLTVL.

V is TRBV5-6 and J is TRBJ1-2; TRBD1 matches at 8 bases. V lost 4 bases, J lost 4 bases, and 9 bases stayed unmatched. From germline, CDR1 is SGHDT and CDR2 YYEEEE. The length of the CDR3 is 15 residues. The CDR3 DNA sequence: TGTGCCAGCAGCGAGCAGGGGGCCGGACGCTATGGCTACACCTTC. This sequence encodes CASSEQGAGRYGYTF. Full variable domain (rest looked up from reference TRBV5-6 and TRBJ1-2): DAGVTQSPTHLIKTRGQQVTLRCSPKSGHDTVSWYQQALGQGPQFIFQYYEEEERQRGNFPDRFSGHQFPNYSSELNVNALLLGDSALYLCASSEQGAGRYGYTFGSGTRLTVV.

This clone was recorded once. This chain joins TRBV7-2 and TRBJ2-1; 10 bases agree with TRBD1. The CDR3 extends over 14 amino acids. Germline CDR1 SGHTA, CDR2 FQGNSA. Trimming cost V 5 bases and J 6 bases; bases outside gene matches: 4. CDR3 sequence reads: CASSIRTGGNEQFF. CDR3 DNA sequence: TGTGCCAGCAGCATACGGACAGGGGGCAATGAGCAGTTCTTC.